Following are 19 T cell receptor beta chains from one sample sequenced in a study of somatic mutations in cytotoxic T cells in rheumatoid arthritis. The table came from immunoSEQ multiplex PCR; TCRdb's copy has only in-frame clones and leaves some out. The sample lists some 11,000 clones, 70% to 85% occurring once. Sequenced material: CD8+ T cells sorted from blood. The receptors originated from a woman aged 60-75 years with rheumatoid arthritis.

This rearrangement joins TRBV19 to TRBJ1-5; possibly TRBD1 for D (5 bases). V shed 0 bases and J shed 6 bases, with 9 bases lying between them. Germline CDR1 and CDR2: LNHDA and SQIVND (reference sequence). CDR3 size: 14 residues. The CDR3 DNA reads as TGTGCCAGTAGTATAGATGACAGTGCTCAGCCCCAGCATTTT. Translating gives CASSIDDSAQPQHF. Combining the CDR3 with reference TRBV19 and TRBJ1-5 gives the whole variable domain DGGITQSPKYLFRKEGQNVTLSCEQNLNHDAMYWYRQDPGQGLRLIYYSQIVNDFQKGDIAEGYSVSREKKESFPLTVTSAQKNPTAFYLCASSIDDSAQPQHFGDGTRLSIL.

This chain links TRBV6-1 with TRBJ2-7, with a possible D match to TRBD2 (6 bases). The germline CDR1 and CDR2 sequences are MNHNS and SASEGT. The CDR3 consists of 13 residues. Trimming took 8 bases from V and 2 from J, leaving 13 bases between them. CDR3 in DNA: TGTGCCAGCTCGAGACTAGTGCCCTACGAGCAGTACTTC. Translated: CASSRLVPYEQYF.

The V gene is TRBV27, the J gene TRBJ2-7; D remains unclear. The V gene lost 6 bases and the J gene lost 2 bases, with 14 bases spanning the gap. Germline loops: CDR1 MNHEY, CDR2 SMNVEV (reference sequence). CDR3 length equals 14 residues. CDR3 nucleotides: TGTGCCAGCAGACTGACCACGGCGGCCTACGAGCAGTACTTC. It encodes CASRLTTAAYEQYF.

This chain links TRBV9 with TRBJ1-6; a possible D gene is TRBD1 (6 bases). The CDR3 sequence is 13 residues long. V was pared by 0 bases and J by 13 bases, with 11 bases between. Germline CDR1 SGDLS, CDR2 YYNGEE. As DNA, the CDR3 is TGTGCCAGCAGCGTAGAAGGGGGACCCCCCCTCCACTTT. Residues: CASSVEGGPPLHF.

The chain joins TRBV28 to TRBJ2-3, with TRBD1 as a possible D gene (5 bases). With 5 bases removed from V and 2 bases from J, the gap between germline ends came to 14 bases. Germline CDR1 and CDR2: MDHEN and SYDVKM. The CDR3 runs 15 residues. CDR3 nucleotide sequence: TGTGCCAGCAGTGAAGGGGTAGCTAACACAGATACGCAGTATTTT. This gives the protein CASSEGVANTDTQYF. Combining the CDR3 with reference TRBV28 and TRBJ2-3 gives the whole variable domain DVKVTQSSRYLVKRTGEKVFLECVQDMDHENMFWYRQDPGLGLRLIYFSYDVKMKEKGDIPEGYSVSREKKERFSLILESASTNQTSMYLCASSEGVANTDTQYFGPGTRLTVL.

In nucleotides, the CDR3 is TGTGCCAGCAGTCAGAATGAGCAGTTCTTC. This sequence encodes CASSQNEQFF. This chain joins TRBV28 and TRBJ2-1, with D unclear. The V gene lost 5 bases and the J gene lost 7 bases, with 3 bases spanning the gap. The germline CDR1 and CDR2 sequences are MDHEN and SYDVKM. The CDR3 is made up of 10 amino acids.

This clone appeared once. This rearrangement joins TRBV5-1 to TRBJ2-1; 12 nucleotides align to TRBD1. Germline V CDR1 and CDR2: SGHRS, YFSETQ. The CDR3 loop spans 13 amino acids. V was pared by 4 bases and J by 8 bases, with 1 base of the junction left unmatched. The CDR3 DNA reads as TGCGCCAGCAGCCGGGACAGGGGGCATGAGCAGTTCTTC. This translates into CASSRDRGHEQFF.

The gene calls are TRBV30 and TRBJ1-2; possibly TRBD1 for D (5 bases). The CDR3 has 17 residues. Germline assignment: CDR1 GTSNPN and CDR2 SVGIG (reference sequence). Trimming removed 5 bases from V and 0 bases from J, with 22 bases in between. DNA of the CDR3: TGTGCCTGGCTAGATTCCGGGGGGGGTTGGACTAACTATGGCTACACCTTC. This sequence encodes CAWLDSGGGWTNYGYTF.

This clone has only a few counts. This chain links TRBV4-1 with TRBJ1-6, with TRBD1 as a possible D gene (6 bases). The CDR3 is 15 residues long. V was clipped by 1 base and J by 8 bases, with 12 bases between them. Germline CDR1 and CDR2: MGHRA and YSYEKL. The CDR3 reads CASSQVGQGHSPLHF. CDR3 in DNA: TGCGCCAGCAGCCAAGTAGGCCAGGGGCATTCACCCCTCCACTTT.

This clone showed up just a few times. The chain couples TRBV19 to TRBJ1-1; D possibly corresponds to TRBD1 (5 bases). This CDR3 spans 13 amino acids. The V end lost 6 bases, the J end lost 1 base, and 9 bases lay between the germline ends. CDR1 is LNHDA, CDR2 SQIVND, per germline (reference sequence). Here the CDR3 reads CASRRDRNTEAFF. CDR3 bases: TGTGCCAGTAGGCGAGACAGGAACACTGAAGCTTTCTTT.

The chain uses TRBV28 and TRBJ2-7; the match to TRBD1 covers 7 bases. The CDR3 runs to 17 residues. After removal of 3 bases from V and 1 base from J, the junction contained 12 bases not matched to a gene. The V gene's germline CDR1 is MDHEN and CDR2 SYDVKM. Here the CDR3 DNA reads TGTGCCAGCAGTTTGTACCGGGACAGAAGCTTATCCTACGAGCAGTACTTC. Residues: CASSLYRDRSLSYEQYF.

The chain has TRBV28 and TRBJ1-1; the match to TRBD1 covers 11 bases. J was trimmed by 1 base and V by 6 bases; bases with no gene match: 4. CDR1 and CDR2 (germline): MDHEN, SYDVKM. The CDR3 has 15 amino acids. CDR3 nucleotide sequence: TGTGCCAGCAGCCGCGGGACAGGGGGGAACACTGAAGCTTTCTTT. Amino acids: CASSRGTGGNTEAFF.

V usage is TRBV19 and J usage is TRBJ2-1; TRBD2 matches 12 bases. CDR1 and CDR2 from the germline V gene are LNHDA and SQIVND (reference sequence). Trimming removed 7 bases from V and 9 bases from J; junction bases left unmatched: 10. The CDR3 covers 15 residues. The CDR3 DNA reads TGTGCCAGTACATGGCTAGCGGGGGGGGTAGGTGAGCAGTTCTTC. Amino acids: CASTWLAGGVGEQFF.

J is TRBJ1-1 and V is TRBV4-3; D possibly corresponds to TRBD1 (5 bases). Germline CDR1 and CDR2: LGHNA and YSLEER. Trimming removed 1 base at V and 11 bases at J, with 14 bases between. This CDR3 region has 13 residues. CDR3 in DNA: TGCGCCAGCAGCCAAGTTGTCAGGGATTATGCTTTCTTT. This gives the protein CASSQVVRDYAFF.

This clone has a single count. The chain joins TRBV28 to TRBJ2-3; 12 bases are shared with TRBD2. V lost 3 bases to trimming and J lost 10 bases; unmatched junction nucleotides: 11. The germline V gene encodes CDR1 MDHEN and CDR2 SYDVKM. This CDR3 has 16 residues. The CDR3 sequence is CASSFPARLAGVAQYF. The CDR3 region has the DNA TGTGCCAGCAGTTTTCCCGCCCGACTAGCGGGAGTAGCGCAGTATTTT.

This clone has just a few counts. CDR3 sequence reads: CASTPGAAGIEQFF. CDR3 in DNA: TGTGCCAGCACTCCAGGGGCCGCCGGCATAGAGCAGTTCTTC. The chain joins TRBV2 to TRBJ2-1, with D perhaps matching TRBD1 (6 bases). This CDR3 contains 14 residues. The germline V and J ends were trimmed by 7 bases and 10 bases, with 20 bases remaining between them. The germline CDR1 and CDR2 sequences are SNHLY and FYNNEI.

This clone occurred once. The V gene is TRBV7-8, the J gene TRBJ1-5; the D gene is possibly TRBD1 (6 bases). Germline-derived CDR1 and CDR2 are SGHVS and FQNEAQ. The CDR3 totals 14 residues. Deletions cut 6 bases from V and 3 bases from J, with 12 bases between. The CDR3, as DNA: TGTGCCAGCAGGCCCACAGGGTTCAATCAGCCCCAGCATTTT. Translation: CASRPTGFNQPQHF.

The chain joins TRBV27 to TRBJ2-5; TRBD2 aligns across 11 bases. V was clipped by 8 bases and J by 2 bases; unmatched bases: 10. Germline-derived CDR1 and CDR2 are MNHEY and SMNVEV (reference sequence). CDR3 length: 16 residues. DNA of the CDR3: TGTGCCAGCGGGCCTCCGGGACTAGCGGCACAAGAGACCCAGTACTTC. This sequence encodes CASGPPGLAAQETQYF.

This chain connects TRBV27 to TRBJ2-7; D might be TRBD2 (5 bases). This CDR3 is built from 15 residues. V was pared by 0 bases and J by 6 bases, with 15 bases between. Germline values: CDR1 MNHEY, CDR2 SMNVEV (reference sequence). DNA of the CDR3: TGTGCCAGCAGTTTATCGATTGTCGGGGTGGGCGAGCAGTACTTC. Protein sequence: CASSLSIVGVGEQYF.